The 7 T cell receptor beta chains listed next were all sequenced from one sample in a study of shared clonotypes between healthy human individuals. The naive CD8 subset, CD45RO-negative cells positively selected for CCR7, excluded terminally differentiated effector memory CD45RA+ cells. Method: immunoSEQ multiplex PCR; TCRdb's copy keeps in-frame clones and lacks some. The table has about 870,000 clones, roughly 92% seen once. The specimen was naive CD8+ T cells sorted from blood. These receptor sequences come from a young man in good health.

This chain joins TRBV5-1 and TRBJ2-2; 15 bases agree with TRBD2. CDR3 length equals 16 residues. The trim removed 3 bases at V and 7 bases at J, leaving 4 bases unmatched. Looked up from germline, CDR1 is SGHRS and CDR2 is YFSETQ. The CDR3 coding sequence is TGCGCCAGCAGCTCGGGGACTAGCGGGAGGATCGGGGAGCTGTTTTTT. It translates to CASSSGTSGRIGELFF. Filled out from reference TRBV5-1 and TRBJ2-2, the complete variable domain reads KAGVTQTPRYLIKTRGQQVTLSCSPISGHRSVSWYQQTPGQGLQFLFEYFSETQRNKGNFPGRFSGRQFSNSRSEMNVSTLELGDSALYLCASSSGTSGRIGELFFGEGSRLTVL.

This clone was counted once. The CDR3 bases are TGCGCCAGCAGCTTGGCAAGGCGGCGCTCCTACAATGAGCAGTTCTTC. It specifies CASSLARRRSYNEQFF. The chain has TRBV5-1 and TRBJ2-1; D uncertain. Germline assignment: CDR1 SGHRS and CDR2 YFSETQ. Trimming stripped 0 bases from V and 0 bases from J, with 10 bases between. The CDR3 has 16 amino acids.

The CDR3 loop is CASGLLTDTQYF. The CDR3 DNA reads as TGTGCCAGCGGGTTACTAACAGATACGCAGTATTTT. The genes are TRBV6-5 and TRBJ2-3; no definite D call. V lost 8 bases to trimming and J lost 3 bases, with 9 bases between them. Germline assignment: CDR1 MNHEY and CDR2 SVGAGI. The CDR3 length is 12 residues.

The chain joins TRBV25-1 to TRBJ1-5, with a weak D call TRBD1 (5 bases). This CDR3 region has 14 residues. Germline lookup yields CDR1 MGHDK and CDR2 SYGVNS. V lost 3 bases, J lost 1 base, and 7 bases lay in between. This CDR3 reads CASSDRASNQPQHF. CDR3 bases: TGTGCCAGCAGTGACAGGGCGAGCAATCAGCCCCAGCATTTT.

The rearrangement links TRBV5-6 to TRBJ2-1; D unclear. Germline CDR1 is SGHDT and CDR2 is YYEEEE. Trimming cost V 1 base and J 9 bases, with 11 bases left between them. The CDR3 extends over 13 amino acids. CDR3 DNA: TGTGCCAGCAGCTTGCTTGAGGCAAGTGAGCAGTTCTTC. Translating it yields CASSLLEASEQFF. The full variable domain, rest sourced from reference TRBV5-6 and TRBJ2-1, is DAGVTQSPTHLIKTRGQQVTLRCSPKSGHDTVSWYQQALGQGPQFIFQYYEEEERQRGNFPDRFSGHQFPNYSSELNVNALLLGDSALYLCASSLLEASEQFFGPGTRLTVL.

The CDR3 region has the DNA TGTGCCAGCAGCTCAGAAAACAGGGGGCGATATGCCGAGCAGTACTTC. Its protein is CASSSENRGRYAEQYF. The chain couples TRBV7-8 to TRBJ2-7, with 9 bases lining up with TRBD1. CDR3 length equals 16 residues. V lost 4 bases and J lost 6; bases outside the gene matches: 13. The germline V gene encodes CDR1 SGHVS and CDR2 FQNEAQ.

This sequence joins TRBV6-6 and TRBJ2-1; 13 positions match TRBD2. Germline V gives CDR1 MNHNY, CDR2 SVGAGI (reference sequence). V shed 4 bases and J 8 bases; nucleotides not matched to a gene: 5. The CDR3 is made up of 15 amino acids. This CDR3 reads CASSWTSGSGDEQFF. The DNA for the CDR3 is TGTGCCAGCAGTTGGACTAGCGGGAGCGGCGATGAGCAGTTCTTC.